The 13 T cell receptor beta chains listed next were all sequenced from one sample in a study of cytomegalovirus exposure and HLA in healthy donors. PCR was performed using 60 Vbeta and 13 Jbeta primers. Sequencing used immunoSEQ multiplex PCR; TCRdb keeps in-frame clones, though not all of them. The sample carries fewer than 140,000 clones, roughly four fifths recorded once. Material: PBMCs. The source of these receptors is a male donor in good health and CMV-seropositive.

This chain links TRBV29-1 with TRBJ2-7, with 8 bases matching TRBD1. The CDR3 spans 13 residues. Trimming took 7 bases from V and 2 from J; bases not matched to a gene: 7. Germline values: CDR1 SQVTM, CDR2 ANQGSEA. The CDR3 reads CSATGQGAYEQYF. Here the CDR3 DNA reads TGCAGCGCCACCGGACAGGGAGCCTACGAGCAGTACTTC.

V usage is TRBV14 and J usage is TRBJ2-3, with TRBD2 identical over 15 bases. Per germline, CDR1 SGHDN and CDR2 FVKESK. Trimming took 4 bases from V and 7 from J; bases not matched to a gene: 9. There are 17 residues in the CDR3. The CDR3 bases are TGTGCCAGCAGCCCGGGACTAGCGGGGGGACGCAGGTATACGCAGTATTTT. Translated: CASSPGLAGGRRYTQYF.

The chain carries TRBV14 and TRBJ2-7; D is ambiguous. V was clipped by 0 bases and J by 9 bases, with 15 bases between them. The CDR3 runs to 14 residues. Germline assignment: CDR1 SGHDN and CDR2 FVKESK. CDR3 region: CASSQDLRSVGQYF. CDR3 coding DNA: TGTGCCAGCAGCCAAGATTTGAGGTCGGTTGGGCAGTACTTC. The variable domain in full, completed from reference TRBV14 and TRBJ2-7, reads EAGVTQFPSHSVIEKGQTVTLRCDPISGHDNLYWYRRVMGKEIKFLLHFVKESKQDESGMPNNRFLAERTGGTYSTLKVQPAELEDSGVYFCASSQDLRSVGQYFGPGTRLTVT.

The CDR3 region has the DNA TGTGCCAGCAGCTCCACTACAGGCTCTGGCTACACCTTC. Translation gives CASSSTTGSGYTF. The chain is built from TRBV7-2 and TRBJ1-2, with D possibly being TRBD1 (5 bases). Germline assignment: CDR1 SGHTA and CDR2 FQGNSA. The CDR3 totals 13 residues. Trimming shortened V by 4 bases and J by 7 bases, and 13 bases separated the two germline ends.

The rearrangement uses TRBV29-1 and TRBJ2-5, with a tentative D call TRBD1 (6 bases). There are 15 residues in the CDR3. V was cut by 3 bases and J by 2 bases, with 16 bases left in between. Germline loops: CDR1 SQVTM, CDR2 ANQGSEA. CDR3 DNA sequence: TGCAGCGTTGAGTCTGGCAGGGGATTACAAGAGACCCAGTACTTC. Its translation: CSVESGRGLQETQYF.

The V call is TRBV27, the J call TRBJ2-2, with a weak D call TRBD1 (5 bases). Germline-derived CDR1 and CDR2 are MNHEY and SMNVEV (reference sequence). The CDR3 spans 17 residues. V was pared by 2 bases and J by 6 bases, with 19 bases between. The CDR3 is CASSLGARQGLSGELFF. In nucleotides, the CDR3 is TGTGCCAGCAGTTTAGGGGCCCGGCAGGGCCTCTCCGGGGAGCTGTTTTTT.

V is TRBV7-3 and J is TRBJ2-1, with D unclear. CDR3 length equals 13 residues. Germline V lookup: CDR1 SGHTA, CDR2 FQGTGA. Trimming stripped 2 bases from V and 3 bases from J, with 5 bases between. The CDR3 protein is CASSLWLYNEQFF. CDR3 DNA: TGTGCCAGCAGCTTATGGCTCTACAATGAGCAGTTCTTC.

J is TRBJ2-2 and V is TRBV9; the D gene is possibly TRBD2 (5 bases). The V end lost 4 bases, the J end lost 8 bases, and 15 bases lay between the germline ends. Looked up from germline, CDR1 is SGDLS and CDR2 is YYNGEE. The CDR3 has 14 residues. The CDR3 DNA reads TGTGCCAGCAGCCCCCGTATGGGAGCAGGGGAGCTGTTTTTT. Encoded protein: CASSPRMGAGELFF.

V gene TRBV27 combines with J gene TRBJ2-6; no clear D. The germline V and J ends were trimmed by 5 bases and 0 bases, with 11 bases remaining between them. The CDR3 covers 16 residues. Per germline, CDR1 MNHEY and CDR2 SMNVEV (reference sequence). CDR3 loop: CASSLTQFSGANVLTF. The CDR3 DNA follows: TGTGCCAGCAGTCTGACACAATTCTCTGGGGCCAACGTCCTGACTTTC.

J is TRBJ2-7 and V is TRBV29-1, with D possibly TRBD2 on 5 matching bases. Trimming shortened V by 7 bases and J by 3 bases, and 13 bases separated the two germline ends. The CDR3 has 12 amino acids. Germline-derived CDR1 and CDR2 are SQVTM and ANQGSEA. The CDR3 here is CSGRVGGYEQYF. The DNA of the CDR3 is TGCAGCGGGCGGGTAGGAGGCTACGAGCAGTACTTC.

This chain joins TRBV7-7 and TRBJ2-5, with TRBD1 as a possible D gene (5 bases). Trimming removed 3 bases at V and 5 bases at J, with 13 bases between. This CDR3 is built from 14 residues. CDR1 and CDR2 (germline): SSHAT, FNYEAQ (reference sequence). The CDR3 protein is CASSFRLAGETQYF. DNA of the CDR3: TGTGCCAGCAGCTTCCGATTGGCAGGGGAGACCCAGTACTTC.

This chain's CDR3 is CAISLGQGSSYNSPLHF. The CDR3 nucleotides are TGTGCCATCAGTTTGGGACAGGGGAGCTCCTATAATTCACCCCTCCACTTT. V is TRBV10-3 and J is TRBJ1-6, with 10 positions matching TRBD1. Germline values: CDR1 ENHRY, CDR2 SYGVKD. Unmatched junction bases numbered 4, after V lost 5 bases and J lost 0 bases. This CDR3 region has 17 residues.

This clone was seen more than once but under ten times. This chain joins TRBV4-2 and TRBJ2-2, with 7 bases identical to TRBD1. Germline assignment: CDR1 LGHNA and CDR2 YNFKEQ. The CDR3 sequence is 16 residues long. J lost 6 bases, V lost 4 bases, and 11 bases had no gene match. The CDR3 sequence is CASSLEEGRGSGELFF. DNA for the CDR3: TGTGCCAGCAGCCTCGAAGAGGGCAGGGGGTCCGGGGAGCTGTTTTTT.